Each of the 27 T cell receptor beta chains below was sequenced from the same sample in a study of monozygotic twins with inflammatory bowel disease. TCRdb reprocessed the 5' RACE reads and stores each CDR3 protein as one record, lacking DNA. The data show some 190,000 distinct CDR3 sequences, and the top ten clones hold approximately 7.7%. Sequencing input: blood. The source is a human donor with ulcerative colitis or Crohn's disease, or a healthy co-twin of an affected twin (not recorded which).

The chain couples TRBV20-1 to TRBJ2-6. The germline gives CDR1 DFQATT, CDR2 SNEGSKA (reference sequence). This CDR3 spans 16 amino acids. CDR3 residues: CSAISQSVSGANVLTF.

V gene TRBV9 combines with J gene TRBJ2-3; TCRdb's assignment of TRBD2 cannot be checked, as there is no DNA. This CDR3 comprises 17 residues. CDR1 is SGDLS, CDR2 YYNGEE, per germline. The chain's CDR3 is CASSPGTSGFRTDTQYF.

The chain is built from TRBV18 and TRBJ2-7. CDR3 length: 13 residues. Germline CDR1 KGHSH, CDR2 LQKENI. This CDR3 is CASSPQGEGEQYF.

The chain is built from TRBV12-3 or TRBV12-4 and TRBJ1-1; absent DNA, TCRdb's TRBD1 call cannot be checked. CDR3 size: 14 residues. The CDR3: CASSSTGPNTEAFF.

The CDR3 loop reads CSATRLASTDTQYF. The gene calls are TRBV20-1 and TRBJ2-3. CDR1 is DFQATT, CDR2 SNEGSKA, per germline (reference sequence). This CDR3 comprises 14 residues.

The CDR3: CASRLLPGVYEQYF. J is TRBJ2-7 and V is TRBV28. The CDR3 consists of 14 residues. The germline CDR1 and CDR2 sequences are MDHEN and SYDVKM.

The chain is built from TRBV5-4 and TRBJ1-1; the TRBD1 assignment by TCRdb is unverifiable without DNA. The CDR3 is 13 amino acids. Germline-derived CDR1 and CDR2 are SGHNT and YYREEE (reference sequence). The CDR3 loop is CASTQQEATEAFF.

CDR3 protein: CASSLGSWGNEQFF. V gene TRBV5-1 combines with J gene TRBJ2-1. Germline CDR1 SGHRS, CDR2 YFSETQ. There are 14 residues in the CDR3.

The chain employs TRBV3-1 and TRBJ2-7. Germline values: CDR1 LGHDT, CDR2 YNNKEL (reference sequence). The CDR3 extends over 12 amino acids. CDR3 loop: CASSSSSYEQYF.

V usage is TRBV20-1 and J usage is TRBJ2-3. The V gene's germline CDR1 is DFQATT and CDR2 SNEGSKA (reference sequence). The CDR3 extends over 12 amino acids. The CDR3 sequence is CSASRGTDTLYF.

V gene TRBV7-2 combines with J gene TRBJ1-2. The germline V gene encodes CDR1 SGHTA and CDR2 FQGNSA. This CDR3 spans 13 amino acids. The CDR3 loop is CASRIDTSYGYTF.

The V call is TRBV5-1, the J call TRBJ2-2; TCRdb's D call, TRBD1, is unchecked because there is no DNA. CDR1 is SGHRS, CDR2 YFSETQ, per germline. There are 17 residues in the CDR3. The chain's CDR3 is CASSFLPGQGYTGELFF.

V is TRBV19 and J is TRBJ1-2; the D gene TCRdb calls, TRBD1, cannot be checked with no DNA. CDR3 length equals 17 residues. The germline gives CDR1 LNHDA, CDR2 SQIVND (reference sequence). CDR3 sequence reads: CASSTRGARGENYGYTF.

The rearrangement joins TRBV12-3 or TRBV12-4 to TRBJ2-2. The CDR3 consists of 13 residues. The CDR3 sequence: CASSFGVTGELFF.

The V call is TRBV10-3, the J call TRBJ2-7. CDR1 is ENHRY, CDR2 SYGVKD, per germline. CDR3 size: 13 residues. The CDR3 reads CAISGPEAYEQYF.

This chain links TRBV28 with TRBJ1-6; lacking DNA, the TRBD1 call made by TCRdb goes unchecked. CDR3 size: 17 residues. The germline gives CDR1 MDHEN, CDR2 SYDVKM. CDR3 residues: CASIPEGGARYNSPLHF.

J is TRBJ2-7 and V is TRBV18. The CDR3 is made up of 13 amino acids. Per germline, CDR1 KGHSH and CDR2 LQKENI. CDR3 protein: CASSPLPSYEQYF.

The J gene is TRBJ1-1, the V gene TRBV4-1. CDR1 and CDR2 from the germline V gene are MGHRA and YSYEKL. The CDR3 extends over 15 amino acids. CDR3 amino acids: CASSGNRDYNTEAFF.

The chain is built from TRBV5-1 and TRBJ2-5; as DNA is missing, the TRBD2 call by TCRdb cannot be tested. Germline CDR1 is SGHRS and CDR2 is YFSETQ. This CDR3 is built from 15 residues. Here the CDR3 reads CASSLTSDAVETQYF.

The chain links TRBV6-1 to TRBJ1-5; TCRdb's D call, TRBD1, is unchecked because there is no DNA. The V gene's germline CDR1 is MNHNS and CDR2 SASEGT. The CDR3 totals 17 residues. CDR3 residues: CASSPSLRLGFEQPQHF.

The chain carries TRBV12-3 or TRBV12-4 and TRBJ1-1; TCRdb returns TRBD1, unconfirmable since there is no DNA. This CDR3 region has 14 residues. CDR3 residues: CASSIQGANTEAFF.

The rearrangement joins TRBV10-3 to TRBJ2-5. The CDR3 totals 12 residues. From germline, CDR1 is ENHRY and CDR2 SYGVKD. The CDR3: CAISESTEYQYF.

The chain combines TRBV12-3 or TRBV12-4 with TRBJ1-5. The CDR3 covers 13 residues. This CDR3 reads CASSQRDYQPQHF.

This chain connects TRBV11-2 to TRBJ2-1; TCRdb indicates TRBD2, and absent DNA this call remains unverified. The CDR3 loop spans 14 amino acids. The V gene's germline CDR1 is SGHAT and CDR2 FQNNGV. CDR3 protein: CASSLVSGYNEQFF.

The chain links TRBV4-3 to TRBJ1-2; checking the TCRdb D call of TRBD1 is not possible without DNA. The germline CDR1 and CDR2 sequences are LGHNA and YSLEER. The CDR3 length is 15 residues. CDR3 protein: CASSQAGGMTVGYTF.

The chain uses TRBV2 and TRBJ2-3; checking the TCRdb D call of TRBD1 is not possible without DNA. Germline V gene sequence: CDR1 SNHLY, CDR2 FYNNEI. This CDR3 has 15 residues. CDR3: CASSHRGRGTDTQYF.

The chain carries TRBV6-2 or TRBV6-3 and TRBJ2-1. Looked up from germline, CDR1 is MNHEY and CDR2 is SVGEGT. The CDR3 is 11 amino acids. CDR3 residues: CASRDYNEQFF.